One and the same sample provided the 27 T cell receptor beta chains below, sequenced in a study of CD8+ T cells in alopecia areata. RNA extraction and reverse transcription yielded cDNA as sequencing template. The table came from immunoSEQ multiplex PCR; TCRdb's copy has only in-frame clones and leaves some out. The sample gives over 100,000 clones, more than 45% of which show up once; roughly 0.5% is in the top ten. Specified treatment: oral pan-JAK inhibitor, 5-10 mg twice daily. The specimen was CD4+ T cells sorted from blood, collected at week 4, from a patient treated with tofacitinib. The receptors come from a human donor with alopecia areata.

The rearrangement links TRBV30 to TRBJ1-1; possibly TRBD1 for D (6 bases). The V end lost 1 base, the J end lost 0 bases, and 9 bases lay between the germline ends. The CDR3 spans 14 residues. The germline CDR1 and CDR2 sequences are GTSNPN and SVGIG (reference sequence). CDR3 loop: CAWSADSMNTEAFF. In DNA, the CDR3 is TGTGCCTGGAGTGCGGACAGCATGAACACTGAAGCTTTCTTT.

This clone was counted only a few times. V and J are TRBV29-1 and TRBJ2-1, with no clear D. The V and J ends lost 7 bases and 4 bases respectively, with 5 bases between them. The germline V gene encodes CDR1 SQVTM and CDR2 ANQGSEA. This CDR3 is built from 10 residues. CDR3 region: CSAEYNEQFF. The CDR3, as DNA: TGCAGCGCAGAGTACAATGAGCAGTTCTTC.

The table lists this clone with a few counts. The CDR3 spells CAWSWDRDGYTF. The CDR3 coding sequence is TGTGCCTGGAGTTGGGACAGGGACGGCTACACCTTC. V is TRBV30 and J is TRBJ1-2; 9 nucleotides agree with TRBD1. Losses at the gene ends were 2 bases for V and 8 bases for J; bases not matched to a gene: 3. Germline V lookup: CDR1 GTSNPN, CDR2 SVGIG (reference sequence). CDR3 length: 12 amino acids.

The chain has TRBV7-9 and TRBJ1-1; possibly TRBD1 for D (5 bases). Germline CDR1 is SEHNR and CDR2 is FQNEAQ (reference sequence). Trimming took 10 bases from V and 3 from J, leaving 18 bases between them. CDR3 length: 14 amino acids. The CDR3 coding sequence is TGTGCCACCGAAAGGGGAATTAGGGACACTGAAGCTTTCTTT. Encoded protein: CATERGIRDTEAFF. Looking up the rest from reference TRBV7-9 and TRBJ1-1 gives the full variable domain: DTGVSQNPRHKITKRGQNVTFRCDPISEHNRLYWYRQTLGQGPEFLTYFQNEAQLEKSRLLSDRFSAERPKGSFSTLEIQRTEQGDSAMYLCATERGIRDTEAFFGQGTRLTVV.

The CDR3 reads CASSLSGLTYEQYF. The CDR3 DNA is TGTGCCAGCAGCCTCTCGGGACTAACCTACGAGCAGTACTTC. This rearrangement joins TRBV14 to TRBJ2-7, with 7 positions matching TRBD2. Germline V gene lookup returns CDR1 SGHDN and CDR2 FVKESK. The V gene end was trimmed by 4 bases and the J gene end by 2 bases; junction bases not matched to a gene: 5. This CDR3 has 14 residues.

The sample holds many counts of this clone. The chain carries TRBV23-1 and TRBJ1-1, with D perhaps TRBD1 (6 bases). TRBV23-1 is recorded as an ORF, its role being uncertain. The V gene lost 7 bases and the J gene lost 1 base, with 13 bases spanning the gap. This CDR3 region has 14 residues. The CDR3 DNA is TGCGCCAGCAAAAACGGGGGCAAGAACACTGAAGCTTTCTTT. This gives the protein CASKNGGKNTEAFF.

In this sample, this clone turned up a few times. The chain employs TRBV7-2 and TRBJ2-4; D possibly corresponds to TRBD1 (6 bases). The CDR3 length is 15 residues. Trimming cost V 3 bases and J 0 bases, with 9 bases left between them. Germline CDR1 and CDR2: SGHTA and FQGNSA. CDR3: CASSFGGIAKNIQYF. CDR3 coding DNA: TGTGCCAGCAGCTTTGGGGGCATAGCCAAAAACATTCAGTACTTC.

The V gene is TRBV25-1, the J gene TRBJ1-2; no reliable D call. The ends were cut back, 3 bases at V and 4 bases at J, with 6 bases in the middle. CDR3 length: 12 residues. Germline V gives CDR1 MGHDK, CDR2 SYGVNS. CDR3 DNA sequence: TGTGCCAGCAGTGAGGGATCCTATGGCTACACCTTC. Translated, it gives CASSEGSYGYTF.

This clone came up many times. DNA for the CDR3: TGTGCCAGCAGCCGAGGAATGGGGGGCACTGAAGCTTTCTTT. This gives the protein CASSRGMGGTEAFF. The rearrangement links TRBV7-9 to TRBJ1-1; D is perhaps TRBD1 (5 bases). This CDR3 is 14 amino acids long. Germline V gene sequence: CDR1 SEHNR, CDR2 FQNEAQ (reference sequence). With 5 bases removed from V and 4 bases from J, the gap between germline ends came to 14 bases.

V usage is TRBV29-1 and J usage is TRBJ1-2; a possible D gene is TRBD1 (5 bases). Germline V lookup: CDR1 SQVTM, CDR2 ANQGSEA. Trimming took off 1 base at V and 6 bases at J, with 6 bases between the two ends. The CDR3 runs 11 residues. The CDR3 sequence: CSVEGGDGYTF. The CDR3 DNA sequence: TGCAGCGTTGAAGGGGGCGATGGCTACACCTTC.

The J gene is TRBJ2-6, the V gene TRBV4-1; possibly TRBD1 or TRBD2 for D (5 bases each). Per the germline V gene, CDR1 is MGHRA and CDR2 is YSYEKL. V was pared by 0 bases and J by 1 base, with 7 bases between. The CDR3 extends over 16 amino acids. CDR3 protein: CASSQDGASGANVLTF. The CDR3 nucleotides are TGCGCCAGCAGCCAAGACGGGGCATCTGGGGCCAACGTCCTGACTTTC.

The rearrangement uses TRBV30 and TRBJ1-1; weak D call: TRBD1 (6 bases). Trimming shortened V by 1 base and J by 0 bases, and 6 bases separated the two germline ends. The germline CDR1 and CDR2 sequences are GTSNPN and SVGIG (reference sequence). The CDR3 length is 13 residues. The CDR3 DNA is TGTGCCTGGAGTGGACAGGTGAACACTGAAGCTTTCTTT. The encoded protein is CAWSGQVNTEAFF.

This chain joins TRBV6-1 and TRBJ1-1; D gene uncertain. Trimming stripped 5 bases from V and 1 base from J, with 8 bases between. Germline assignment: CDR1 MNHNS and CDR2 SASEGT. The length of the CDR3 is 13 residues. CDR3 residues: CASSPTENTEAFF. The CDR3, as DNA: TGTGCCAGCAGTCCAACAGAGAACACTGAAGCTTTCTTT.

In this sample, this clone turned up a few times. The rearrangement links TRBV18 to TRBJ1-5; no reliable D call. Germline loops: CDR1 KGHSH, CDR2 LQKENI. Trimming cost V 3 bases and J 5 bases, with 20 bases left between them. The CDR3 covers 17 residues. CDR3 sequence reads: CASSPRALGGRDQPQHF. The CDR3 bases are TGTGCCAGCTCACCGAGGGCATTGGGAGGACGGGATCAGCCCCAGCATTTT.

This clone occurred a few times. Written as DNA, the CDR3 is TGTGCCAGTAGCCTCAGCGGGGGGAACCTCAATGAGCAGTTCTTC. It encodes CASSLSGGNLNEQFF. The chain joins TRBV19 to TRBJ2-1, with 9 nucleotides matching TRBD2. V lost 6 bases and J lost 6; bases outside the gene matches: 9. Germline CDR1 and CDR2: LNHDA and SQIVND (reference sequence). This CDR3 contains 15 residues. The full variable domain, completed using reference TRBV19 and TRBJ2-1, is DGGITQSPKYLFRKEGQNVTLSCEQNLNHDAMYWYRQDPGQGLRLIYYSQIVNDFQKGDIAEGYSVSREKKESFPLTVTSAQKNPTAFYLCASSLSGGNLNEQFFGPGTRLTVL.

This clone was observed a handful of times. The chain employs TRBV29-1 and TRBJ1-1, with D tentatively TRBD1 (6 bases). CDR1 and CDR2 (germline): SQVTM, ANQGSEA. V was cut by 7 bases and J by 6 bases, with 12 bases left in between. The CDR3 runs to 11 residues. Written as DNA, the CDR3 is TGCAGCGGGGCACAGGGTGCTGAAGCTTTCTTT. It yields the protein CSGAQGAEAFF. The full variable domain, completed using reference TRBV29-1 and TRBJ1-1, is SAVISQKPSRDICQRGTSLTIQCQVDSQVTMMFWYRQQPGQSLTLIATANQGSEATYESGFVIDKFPISRPNLTFSTLTVSNMSPEDSSIYLCSGAQGAEAFFGQGTRLTVV.

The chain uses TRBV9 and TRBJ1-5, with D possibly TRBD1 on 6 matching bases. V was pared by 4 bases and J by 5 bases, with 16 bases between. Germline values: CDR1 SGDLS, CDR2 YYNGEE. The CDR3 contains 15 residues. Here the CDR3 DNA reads TGTGCCAGCAGCCCCGAGGGGGGGGCGCATCAGCCCCAGCATTTT. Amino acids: CASSPEGGAHQPQHF.

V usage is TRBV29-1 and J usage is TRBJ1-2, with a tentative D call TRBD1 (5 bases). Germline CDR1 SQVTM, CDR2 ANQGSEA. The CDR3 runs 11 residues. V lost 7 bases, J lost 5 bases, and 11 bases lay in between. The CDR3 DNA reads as TGCAGCGGGGGGACGGATTATGGCTACACCTTC. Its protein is CSGGTDYGYTF.

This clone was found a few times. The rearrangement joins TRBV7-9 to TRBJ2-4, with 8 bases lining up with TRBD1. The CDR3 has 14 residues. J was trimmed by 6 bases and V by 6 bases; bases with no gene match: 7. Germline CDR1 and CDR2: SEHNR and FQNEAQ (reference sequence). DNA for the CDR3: TGTGCCAGCAGTCGAGACAGGGGTACAAACATTCAGTACTTC. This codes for CASSRDRGTNIQYF.

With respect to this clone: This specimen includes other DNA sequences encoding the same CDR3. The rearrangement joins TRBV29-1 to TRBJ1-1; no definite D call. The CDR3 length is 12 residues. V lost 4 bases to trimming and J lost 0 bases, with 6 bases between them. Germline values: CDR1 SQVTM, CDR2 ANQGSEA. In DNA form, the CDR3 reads TGCAGCGTTGGGCTTATGAACACTGAAGCTTTCTTT. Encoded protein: CSVGLMNTEAFF.

CDR3 nucleotide sequence: TGTGCCAGCACCCTCCAGATGGGGGGGGCAGATACGCAGTATTTT. This codes for CASTLQMGGADTQYF. V and J are TRBV25-1 and TRBJ2-3, with 7 bases fitting TRBD2. Germline values: CDR1 MGHDK, CDR2 SYGVNS. J lost 4 bases, V lost 7 bases, and 11 bases had no gene match. This CDR3 is 15 amino acids long. Supplemented by reference TRBV25-1 and TRBJ2-3, the full variable domain reads EADIYQTPRYLVIGTGKKITLECSQTMGHDKMYWYQQDPGMELHLIHYSYGVNSTEKGDLSSESTVSRIRTEHFPLTLESARPSHTSQYLCASTLQMGGADTQYFGPGTRLTVL.

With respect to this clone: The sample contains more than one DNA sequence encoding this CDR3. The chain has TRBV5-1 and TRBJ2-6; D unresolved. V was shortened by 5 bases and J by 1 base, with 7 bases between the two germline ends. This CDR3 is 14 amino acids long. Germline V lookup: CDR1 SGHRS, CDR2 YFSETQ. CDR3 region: CASSPSSGANVLTF. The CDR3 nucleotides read TGCGCCAGCAGTCCGAGTTCTGGGGCCAACGTCCTGACTTTC.

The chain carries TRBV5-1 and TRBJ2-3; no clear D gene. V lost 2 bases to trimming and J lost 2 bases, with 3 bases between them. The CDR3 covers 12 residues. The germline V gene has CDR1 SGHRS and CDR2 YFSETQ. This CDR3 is CASSFPTDTQYF. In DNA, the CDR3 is TGCGCCAGCAGCTTCCCCACAGATACGCAGTATTTT.

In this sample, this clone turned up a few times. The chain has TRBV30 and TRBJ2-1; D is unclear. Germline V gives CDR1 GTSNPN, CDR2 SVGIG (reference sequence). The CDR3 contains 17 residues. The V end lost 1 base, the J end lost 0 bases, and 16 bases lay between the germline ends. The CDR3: CAWSGVFGPSSYNEQFF. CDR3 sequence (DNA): TGTGCCTGGAGTGGGGTATTCGGCCCCAGCTCCTACAATGAGCAGTTCTTC.

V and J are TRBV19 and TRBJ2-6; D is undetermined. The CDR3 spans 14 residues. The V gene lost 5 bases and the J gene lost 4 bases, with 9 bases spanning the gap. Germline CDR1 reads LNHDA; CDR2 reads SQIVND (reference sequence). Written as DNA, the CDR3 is TGTGCCAGTAGTCCCGGGTACGGGGCCAACGTCCTGACTTTC. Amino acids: CASSPGYGANVLTF.

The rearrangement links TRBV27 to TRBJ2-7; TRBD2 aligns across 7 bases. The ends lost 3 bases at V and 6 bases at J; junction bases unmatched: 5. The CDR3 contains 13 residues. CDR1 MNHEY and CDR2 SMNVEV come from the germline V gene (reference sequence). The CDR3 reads CASSFGGSGEQYF. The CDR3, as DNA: TGTGCCAGCAGTTTCGGGGGGTCAGGCGAGCAGTACTTC.

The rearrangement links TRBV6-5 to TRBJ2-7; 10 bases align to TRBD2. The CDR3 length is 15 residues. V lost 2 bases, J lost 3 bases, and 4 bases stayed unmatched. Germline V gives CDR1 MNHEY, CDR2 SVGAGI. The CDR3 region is CASSYHLAGVYEQYF. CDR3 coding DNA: TGTGCCAGCAGTTACCATCTAGCGGGAGTCTACGAGCAGTACTTC.